The following is a T cell receptor (beta chain) sequence with its context. This record belongs to a study of monozygotic twins with inflammatory bowel disease. Eight cDNA synthesis reactions were run for every sample. TCRdb reprocessed the 5' RACE reads and reports one entry per CDR3 protein, with no DNA. Its table lists just over 300,000 distinct CDR3 sequences. This TCR came from a human donor with ulcerative colitis or Crohn's disease, or a healthy co-twin of an affected twin (not recorded which). Sequences were obtained from blood.

CDR3 amino acids: CASRSSSGGSYNEQFF. V usage is TRBV12-3 or TRBV12-4 and J usage is TRBJ2-1; no DNA is available, so the TRBD2 call from TCRdb remains unchecked. CDR3 size: 16 residues.